The 3 T cell receptor beta chains listed next were all sequenced from one sample in a study of shared clonotypes between healthy human individuals. This table comes from immunoSEQ multiplex PCR, and its TCRdb copy is limited to in-frame clones, with some not included. The table lists around 2,000,000 clones, about 94% of them singletons. CD8 cells classed as naive were CD45RO-negative and positively selected for CCR7, excluding terminally differentiated effector memory CD45RA+ cells. Sequenced: naive CD8+ T cells sorted from blood. The receptor set was obtained from a man aged 18 to 29 in good health.

V usage is TRBV28 and J usage is TRBJ1-6; TRBD1 might be the D (5 bases). Deletions cut 3 bases from V and 4 bases from J, with 13 bases between. Looked up from germline, CDR1 is MDHEN and CDR2 is SYDVKM. This CDR3 has 16 amino acids. CDR3 sequence (DNA): TGTGCCAGCAGTTTGGGCCAGGGTTATTATAATTCACCCCTCCACTTT. It encodes CASSLGQGYYNSPLHF.

V usage is TRBV2 and J usage is TRBJ2-5; 9 bases are shared with TRBD1. The CDR3 spans 15 residues. Germline trimming cut 1 base from V and 5 bases from J; bases unmatched to any gene: 5. Germline CDR1 reads SNHLY; CDR2 reads FYNNEI. The CDR3: CASSEVDRGGETQYF. Written as DNA, the CDR3 is TGTGCCAGCAGTGAAGTCGACAGGGGGGGTGAGACCCAGTACTTC.

This chain uses TRBV7-9 with TRBJ2-7, with 8 bases matching TRBD2. The J segment lost 6 bases and the V segment lost 5 bases, leaving 12 bases of the junction unmatched. Germline V lookup: CDR1 SEHNR, CDR2 FQNEAQ (reference sequence). This CDR3 spans 15 amino acids. This CDR3 is CASSTNYGGAAEQYF. The CDR3 bases are TGTGCCAGCAGCACAAATTACGGGGGGGCCGCCGAGCAGTACTTC.